One and the same sample provided the 5 T cell receptor beta chains below, sequenced in a study of response to subunit inactivated influenza vaccine. TCRdb reprocessed the RT-PCR reads with MiXCR, giving one entry per CDR3 protein. Of roughly 500,000 distinct CDR3 sequences in the sample, around 25% are singletons; the top ten hold around 2.8%. In addition, the sample was reused for a study of T cells expressing NK-cell markers. From that report: Synthesis of TCR beta cDNA relied on 5'RACE template switching carrying UMIs.

The input for sequencing was CD4+ T cells sorted from PBMCs, taken roughly 12 days after vaccination. Source of these receptors: a man between 45 and 60 years old who received an inactivated influenza vaccine.

V usage is TRBV7-9 and J usage is TRBJ2-5; perhaps D is TRBD1 or TRBD2 (6 bases each). The germline V gene encodes CDR1 SEHNR and CDR2 FQNEAQ (reference sequence). The V end was cut by 5 bases, the J end by 5 bases, with 18 bases between. The CDR3 runs 15 residues. The CDR3 nucleotides read TGTGCCAGCAGCCCGCCACGGGGGCTGGGGGAGACCCAGTACTTC. Translation: CASSPPRGLGETQYF. The full variable domain, its missing parts supplied by reference TRBV7-9 and TRBJ2-5, is DTGVSQNPRHKITKRGQNVTFRCDPISEHNRLYWYRQTLGQGPEFLTYFQNEAQLEKSRLLSDRFSAERPKGSFSTLEIQRTEQGDSAMYLCASSPPRGLGETQYFGPGTRLLVL.

This clonotype has just a few counts. The chain employs TRBV29-1 and TRBJ1-1, with 7 bases identical to TRBD1. The CDR3 covers 14 residues. The V and J ends lost 4 bases and 4 bases, in that order; junction bases with no gene match: 9. CDR1 is SQVTM and CDR2 is ANQGSEA in the germline V gene. The CDR3 is CSVARGGQATEAFF. CDR3 bases: TGCAGCGTTGCTCGAGGGGGCCAAGCCACTGAAGCTTTCTTT.

The chain carries TRBV20-1 and TRBJ2-1; 10 bases align to TRBD2. Germline CDR1 DFQATT, CDR2 SNEGSKA (reference sequence). V dropped 2 bases and J dropped 8; count of bases not matched to a gene: 15. This CDR3 region has 17 residues. CDR3 nucleotides: TGCAGTGCTAGAAGGCTAGCGGGAGCCCGGGAACGCGATGAGCAGTTCTTC. It is translated as CSARRLAGARERDEQFF.

Only a few counts were recorded for this clonotype. The chain uses TRBV7-8 and TRBJ2-2; 9 nucleotides match TRBD1. The CDR3 has 15 residues. From germline, CDR1 is SGHVS and CDR2 FQNEAQ. Trimming took 5 bases from V and 4 from J; bases not matched to a gene: 5. CDR3 in DNA: TGTGCCAGCAGCCAACAGGGGGCGGGCACCGGGGAGCTGTTTTTT. It encodes CASSQQGAGTGELFF.

This chain uses TRBV30 with TRBJ2-1, with TRBD2 as a possible D gene (5 bases). The V and J ends lost 1 base and 2 bases respectively, with 12 bases between them. This CDR3 has 15 residues. The germline V gene encodes CDR1 GTSNPN and CDR2 SVGIG (reference sequence). Here the CDR3 reads CAWSAGSSPYNEQFF. In nucleotides, the CDR3 is TGTGCCTGGAGTGCTGGGTCTAGCCCCTACAATGAGCAGTTCTTC.